This TCR beta chain was captured in a study of blood T cells in healthy people across ages. Russia was home to the donors, healthy Caucasian individuals aged about 6 to 90. The study, taken as a whole, reports: Percentage of naive T cells showed a strong correlation with TCR beta diversity. Changes in expanded clonotypes were possibly confounded, as the CMV status of donors was unknown.

This clonotype was seen a handful of times. Its cognate antigen is unknown. Germline CDR1 reads DFQATT; CDR2 reads SNEGSKA (reference sequence). V gave up 7 bases and J gave up 2 bases, with 16 bases separating them. The CDR3 sequence is 14 residues long. Through a sample-barcoded 5' primer and a J-beta primer mix, a second PCR was run for about 6 to 11 cycles. Every cDNA molecule carried a tag from a template-switch adaptor bearing 12 random nucleotides. Each CDR3 protein is one row after TCRdb ran MiXCR on the 5' RACE reads. Seen here are approximately 800,000 distinct CDR3 sequences, 36% observed once, and the top ten hold about an eighth.

The TCR was taken from a man in his late teens or twenties in good health. The sample consisted of blood. V is TRBV20-1 and J is TRBJ2-3; TRBD1 or TRBD2 may be the D gene (5 bases each). The CDR3 is CSVGLQRDTDTQYF. The DNA for the CDR3 is TGCAGTGTGGGGCTCCAACGGGACACAGATACGCAGTATTTT.